The entry below describes one T cell receptor beta chain. Its matching antigen is unknown. The source of the sample is a study of graft-versus-host responses after intestinal transplantation. Study information: Multivisceral, liver-intestinal, or isolated intestinal grafts went to recipients. For about three years after anti-thymocyte globulin induction, all recipients took tacrolimus and steroids. General study results and limits: Detection of GvH clones occurred in recipient marrow, and some had their first appearance in ileum or blood. Across patients carrying graft-donor T cell macrochimerism, allografts held high graft-versus-host to host-versus-graft clonal ratios.

Per the germline V gene, CDR1 is MNHEY and CDR2 is SVGAGI. Trimming left V 6 bases short and J 3 bases short, with 12 bases between. The CDR3 contains 14 residues. Sequencing was performed with immunoSEQ multiplex PCR; in TCRdb, only in-frame clones are kept and a portion is missing. The sample records under 150,000 clones, about 93% being singletons. The sequences come from unstimulated CD4+ T cells sorted from spleen or lymph node cells, collected before intestinal transplant. This chain connects TRBV6-5 to TRBJ2-1, with D maybe TRBD2 (5 bases). The sequence derives from a human donor who received an intestinal transplant. As DNA, the CDR3 is TGTGCCAGCAGGGATTACCGGGGCTACAATGAGCAGTTCTTC. Protein product: CASRDYRGYNEQFF.